These 32 T cell receptor beta chains were all obtained from the same sample, sequenced in a study of OX40 agonist ivuxolimab in advanced cancers. Repertoires were generated with immunoSEQ multiplex PCR, while TCRdb's copy carries only in-frame clones and drops some. Here the sample spans under 80,000 clones, almost 90% being singletons. The sample in question was CD4+ or CD8+ T cells sorted from blood, obtained in a trial of the OX40 agonist ivuxolimab. These receptors all stem from an adult with an advanced solid tumor such as melanoma, head and neck, liver or kidney cancer.

This chain uses TRBV5-6 with TRBJ2-7; possibly TRBD1 or TRBD2 for D (5 bases each). Trimming shortened V by 0 bases and J by 2 bases, and 12 bases separated the two germline ends. The CDR3 is 15 amino acids. Germline V gene lookup returns CDR1 SGHDT and CDR2 YYEEEE. The CDR3 region has the DNA TGTGCCAGCAGCTTGGTGGGGGTCCAGACCTACGAGCAGTACTTC. Translated: CASSLVGVQTYEQYF.

The V and J genes are TRBV10-3 and TRBJ2-1; the match to TRBD2 covers 8 bases. This CDR3 is 14 amino acids long. Trimming cost V 6 bases and J 3 bases; bases outside gene matches: 4. The germline V gene has CDR1 ENHRY and CDR2 SYGVKD. The CDR3 here is CAISPGTSYNEQFF. The CDR3, as DNA: TGTGCCATCAGCCCCGGGACTAGCTACAATGAGCAGTTCTTC.

V usage is TRBV10-1 and J usage is TRBJ2-1; the match to TRBD2 covers 8 bases. Germline lookup yields CDR1 WNHNN and CDR2 SYGVQD (reference sequence). The CDR3 extends over 19 amino acids. With V trimmed by 4 bases and J by 2 bases, 16 bases remained unmatched. The CDR3 here is CASSAPAGAGRATYNEQFF. CDR3 coding DNA: TGCGCCAGCAGTGCACCTGCTGGGGCCGGGAGGGCCACCTACAATGAGCAGTTCTTC.

V usage is TRBV5-4 and J usage is TRBJ2-3; TRBD2 might be the D (6 bases). The CDR3 is made up of 15 amino acids. Looked up from germline, CDR1 is SGHNT and CDR2 is YYREEE (reference sequence). Trimming cost V 1 base and J 6 bases, with 15 bases left between them. For the CDR3, the DNA is TGTGCCAGCAGCTTGAGTCAAGTCGGGAGCGATACGCAGTATTTT. It yields the protein CASSLSQVGSDTQYF.

This chain joins TRBV10-3 and TRBJ2-2; 10 bases are a match to TRBD2. The CDR3 extends over 17 amino acids. Germline V lookup: CDR1 ENHRY, CDR2 SYGVKD. The J segment lost 4 bases and the V segment lost 4 bases, leaving 9 bases of the junction unmatched. The CDR3 sequence: CAISGGSSGSSTGELFF. CDR3 DNA sequence: TGTGCCATCAGTGGCGGGTCTAGCGGGAGTAGCACCGGGGAGCTGTTTTTT.

This chain connects TRBV19 to TRBJ2-5, with 9 positions matching TRBD2. J lost 6 bases, V lost 3 bases, and 5 bases had no gene match. The CDR3 is made up of 14 amino acids. Germline V CDR1 and CDR2: LNHDA, SQIVND (reference sequence). In DNA, the CDR3 is TGTGCCAGTAGTATGCGGGGGGGCCGACAGACCCAGTACTTC. This translates into CASSMRGGRQTQYF.

The CDR3 nucleotides are TGTGCCAGCAGAGCGGGGGGGAGGAATGAGCAGTTCTTC. As protein: CASRAGGRNEQFF. The rearrangement uses TRBV28 and TRBJ2-1, with TRBD2 matching 10 bases. Germline trimming cut 6 bases from V and 7 bases from J; bases unmatched to any gene: 3. Germline CDR1 reads MDHEN; CDR2 reads SYDVKM. The CDR3 length is 13 residues.

This sequence joins TRBV7-2 and TRBJ1-4; TRBD1 aligns across 8 bases. This CDR3 comprises 14 residues. With V trimmed by 6 bases and J by 8 bases, 8 bases remained unmatched. Germline-derived CDR1 and CDR2 are SGHTA and FQGNSA. CDR3 bases: TGTGCCAGCAGACGCGGACAGGGAGGCGAAAAACTGTTTTTT. This translates into CASRRGQGGEKLFF.

The chain joins TRBV7-9 to TRBJ2-6, with TRBD1 matching 7 bases. The V and J ends lost 5 bases and 4 bases, in that order; junction bases with no gene match: 5. The CDR3 totals 15 residues. CDR1 SEHNR and CDR2 FQNEAQ come from the germline V gene (reference sequence). This CDR3 is CASSADRAGANVLTF. The CDR3, as DNA: TGTGCCAGCAGCGCCGACAGGGCAGGGGCCAACGTCCTGACTTTC.

The genes are TRBV9 and TRBJ2-1; TRBD1 agrees at 9 bases. The ends lost 4 bases at V and 9 bases at J; junction bases unmatched: 14. Germline loops: CDR1 SGDLS, CDR2 YYNGEE. CDR3 length: 16 amino acids. For the CDR3, the DNA is TGTGCCAGCAGCACCGGGGTGGACAGGGGAATTAGTGAGCAGTTCTTC. This codes for CASSTGVDRGISEQFF.

The V call is TRBV18, the J call TRBJ2-2, with a tentative D call TRBD1 (6 bases). The CDR3 spans 15 residues. CDR1 and CDR2 from the germline V gene are KGHSH and LQKENI. With 6 bases removed from V and 3 bases from J, the gap between germline ends came to 14 bases. Written as DNA, the CDR3 is TGTGCCAGCTCCCCCAGACAGGCAGACACCGGGGAGCTGTTTTTT. Translated, it gives CASSPRQADTGELFF.

This sequence joins TRBV28 and TRBJ1-2; D gene unclear. V lost 8 bases and J 3 bases, leaving 13 bases between the germline ends. Germline values: CDR1 MDHEN, CDR2 SYDVKM. The CDR3 is 13 amino acids. The CDR3 DNA follows: TGTGCCAGCGCTGGGATTATTTACTATGGCTACACCTTC. The encoded protein is CASAGIIYYGYTF.

This sequence joins TRBV19 and TRBJ2-7; the D gene could be TRBD1 or TRBD2 (6 bases each). Trimming left V 4 bases short and J 0 bases short, with 13 bases between. Germline assignment: CDR1 LNHDA and CDR2 SQIVND (reference sequence). CDR3 length: 15 residues. The CDR3 DNA sequence: TGTGCCAGTAGTAACATCGGGGGCCTCTCCTACGAGCAGTACTTC. This sequence encodes CASSNIGGLSYEQYF.

The rearrangement joins TRBV19 to TRBJ2-6; weak D call: TRBD1 (5 bases). Germline CDR1 LNHDA, CDR2 SQIVND (reference sequence). CDR3 size: 16 residues. The V end lost 5 bases, the J end lost 0 bases, and 11 bases lay between the germline ends. CDR3 sequence (DNA): TGTGCCAGTAGTCTCGCAGGGTACTCTGGGGCCAACGTCCTGACTTTC. Its translation is CASSLAGYSGANVLTF.

The chain carries TRBV28 and TRBJ1-5; D possibly corresponds to TRBD1 (6 bases). Germline CDR1 is MDHEN and CDR2 is SYDVKM. Trimming left V 8 bases short and J 1 base short, with 15 bases between. The length of the CDR3 is 15 residues. CDR3 loop: CASSEGGWSNQPQHF. The CDR3 DNA is TGTGCCAGCTCGGAGGGGGGGTGGAGCAATCAGCCCCAGCATTTT.

This clone has a single count. V usage is TRBV5-5 and J usage is TRBJ2-7; no clear D gene. V lost 7 bases and J lost 0, with 11 bases in between. Germline lookup yields CDR1 SGHKS and CDR2 YYEKEE (reference sequence). The CDR3 spans 13 residues. The CDR3 coding sequence is TGTGCCAGCCGTCGCGCTAGCTCCTACGAGCAGTACTTC. It is translated as CASRRASSYEQYF.

The rearrangement joins TRBV10-3 to TRBJ2-7; 7 nucleotides agree with TRBD2. Germline assignment: CDR1 ENHRY and CDR2 SYGVKD. V was pared by 5 bases and J by 3 bases, with 4 bases of the junction left unmatched. The CDR3 is made up of 13 amino acids. CDR3 sequence (DNA): TGTGCCATCAGTACTAGCGAAAACTACGAGCAGTACTTC. Translation: CAISTSENYEQYF.

The CDR3 bases are TGCGCCAGCAGCCACCCCCAGCAGAATGAGCAGTTCTTC. Translation: CASSHPQQNEQFF. J is TRBJ2-1 and V is TRBV4-1; D is ambiguous. The CDR3 has 13 amino acids. CDR1 and CDR2 from the germline V gene are MGHRA and YSYEKL. The germline V and J ends were trimmed by 3 bases and 7 bases, with 10 bases remaining between them.

V and J are TRBV11-2 and TRBJ1-2, with 7 bases identical to TRBD1. The CDR3 runs to 15 residues. Germline V lookup: CDR1 SGHAT, CDR2 FQNNGV. V shed 5 bases, J shed 4 bases, and the junction held 10 bases outside the gene matches. The CDR3 sequence is CASSVRAGGGYGYTF. CDR3 coding DNA: TGTGCCAGCAGCGTTAGGGCAGGGGGTGGCTATGGCTACACCTTC.

The chain employs TRBV28 and TRBJ1-5; D is undetermined. The CDR3 runs 15 residues. The V end lost 6 bases, the J end lost 0 bases, and 12 bases lay between the germline ends. Germline CDR1 reads MDHEN; CDR2 reads SYDVKM. CDR3 nucleotides: TGTGCCAGCAGACCCCCCAGATATAGCAATCAGCCCCAGCATTTT. It yields the protein CASRPPRYSNQPQHF.

This rearrangement joins TRBV5-1 to TRBJ1-2; TRBD1 is a possible D gene (5 bases). The CDR3 consists of 18 residues. The V end lost 0 bases, the J end lost 4 bases, and 22 bases lay between the germline ends. Germline V lookup: CDR1 SGHRS, CDR2 YFSETQ. The CDR3 DNA sequence: TGCGCCAGCAGCTTGGCCGTTTCGTCCACCGCGGGGGGCTATGGCTACACCTTC. It specifies CASSLAVSSTAGGYGYTF.

Only one count was recorded for this clone. J is TRBJ2-3 and V is TRBV15; D is unresolved. Germline CDR1 is LNHNV and CDR2 is YYDKDF (reference sequence). The CDR3 is made up of 15 amino acids. Trimming shortened V by 0 bases and J by 0 bases, and 7 bases separated the two germline ends. The CDR3 DNA is TGTGCCACCAGCAGAGAACTGGGAAGCACAGATACGCAGTATTTT. This gives the protein CATSRELGSTDTQYF. The complete variable domain, with remaining parts taken from reference TRBV15 and TRBJ2-3, reads DAMVIQNPRYQVTQFGKPVTLSCSQTLNHNVMYWYQQKSSQAPKLLFHYYDKDFNNEADTPDNFQSRRPNTSFCFLDIRSPGLGDTAMYLCATSRELGSTDTQYFGPGTRLTVL.

The V and J genes are TRBV5-6 and TRBJ1-2; TRBD1 agrees at 11 bases. The germline V gene has CDR1 SGHDT and CDR2 YYEEEE. V lost 1 base, J lost 8 bases, and 4 bases stayed unmatched. The CDR3 length is 14 residues. CDR3 DNA: TGTGCCAGCAGCTTGCAGGACAGGGGGCAAGGCTACACCTTC. It yields the protein CASSLQDRGQGYTF.

J is TRBJ1-3 and V is TRBV5-8; D call uncertain. The CDR3 is 15 residues long. CDR1 is SGHTS, CDR2 YDEGEE, per germline. Between the trimmed V and J ends, which lost 1 base and 0 bases, there was a span of 8 bases. CDR3 DNA: TGTGCCAGCAGCTTGCCGGATAGCTCTGGAAACACCATATATTTT. Protein sequence: CASSLPDSSGNTIYF.

In DNA, the CDR3 is TGTGCCAGCAGCCCCCAGCGGGAGTCAGGGAATGAGCAGTTCTTC. Protein product: CASSPQRESGNEQFF. The chain is built from TRBV7-8 and TRBJ2-1, with 8 nucleotides matching TRBD2. Germline values: CDR1 SGHVS, CDR2 FQNEAQ. Losses at the gene ends were 5 bases for V and 7 bases for J; bases not matched to a gene: 10. This CDR3 is built from 15 residues.

CDR3 residues: CASSTGGGTDTQYF. The CDR3 nucleotides are TGTGCCAGTTCGACGGGAGGCGGCACAGATACGCAGTATTTT. The chain employs TRBV19 and TRBJ2-3; 7 bases are shared with TRBD2. V dropped 8 bases and J dropped 1; count of bases not matched to a gene: 6. This CDR3 has 14 residues. From germline, CDR1 is LNHDA and CDR2 SQIVND (reference sequence).

V and J are TRBV19 and TRBJ1-2; 12 bases match TRBD1. V dropped 3 bases and J dropped 8; count of bases not matched to a gene: 4. CDR1 and CDR2 from the germline V gene are LNHDA and SQIVND (reference sequence). The CDR3 is 14 amino acids. The CDR3 DNA is TGTGCCAGTAGTATGTGGGACAGGGGGCGAGGCTACACCTTC. It translates to CASSMWDRGRGYTF.

The chain uses TRBV29-1 and TRBJ1-4, with D uncertain. The CDR3 runs 13 residues. Germline CDR1 reads SQVTM; CDR2 reads ANQGSEA. Between the trimmed V and J ends, which lost 3 bases and 8 bases, there was a span of 13 bases. The CDR3 sequence is CSVEYRGGEKLFF. The CDR3 nucleotides read TGCAGCGTTGAGTACCGGGGAGGAGAAAAACTGTTTTTT.

The chain links TRBV10-3 to TRBJ1-1, with 7 bases matching TRBD1. CDR1 and CDR2 (germline): ENHRY, SYGVKD. The CDR3 spans 15 residues. J was trimmed by 3 bases and V by 2 bases; bases with no gene match: 6. DNA of the CDR3: TGTGCCATCAGTGAGACAGGGGCCGTCGACACTGAAGCTTTCTTT. It yields the protein CAISETGAVDTEAFF.

The chain employs TRBV19 and TRBJ2-1, with 8 bases lining up with TRBD1. V dropped 5 bases and J dropped 2; count of bases not matched to a gene: 5. The CDR3 contains 15 residues. Germline lookup yields CDR1 LNHDA and CDR2 SQIVND (reference sequence). The CDR3 region is CASSAHRGTYNEQFF. The CDR3 region has the DNA TGTGCCAGTAGTGCCCACAGGGGGACCTACAATGAGCAGTTCTTC.

V gene TRBV18 combines with J gene TRBJ1-1; D call uncertain. V lost 2 bases and J lost 4, with 8 bases in between. Germline V CDR1 and CDR2: KGHSH, LQKENI. The CDR3 length is 13 residues. The CDR3 loop reads CASSPAESTEAFF. The CDR3 nucleotides are TGTGCCAGCTCACCAGCAGAGAGCACTGAAGCTTTCTTT.

In this sample, this clone turned up once. The J gene is TRBJ2-7, the V gene TRBV10-1; possible D gene TRBD1, 5 bases. This CDR3 region has 14 residues. Germline V CDR1 and CDR2: WNHNN, SYGVQD (reference sequence). The germline V and J ends were trimmed by 3 bases and 0 bases, with 9 bases remaining between them. CDR3 nucleotides: TGCGCCAGCAGTGACAGGGTGGGCTCCTACGAGCAGTACTTC. It yields the protein CASSDRVGSYEQYF.